The 29 T cell receptor beta chains listed next were all sequenced from one sample in a study of blood T cell repertoires in COVID-19. Profiling relied on immunoSEQ multiplex PCR, and the TCRdb table lists in-frame clones only, not all of them. The data contain 150,000 to 200,000 clones, over 75% of them singletons. Sequenced: peripheral blood. These receptors originate from a human donor in a cohort sampled during active COVID-19.

This clone occurred once. V and J are TRBV6-2 or TRBV6-3 and TRBJ2-7; a possible D gene is TRBD1 (6 bases). Germline loops: CDR1 MNHEY, CDR2 SVGEGT. The CDR3 has 12 amino acids. V was trimmed by 5 bases and J by 5 bases, leaving 10 bases between them. The CDR3 region has the DNA TGTGCCAGCAGTCACACAGGGAACGAGCAGTACTTC. Its translation is CASSHTGNEQYF.

This clone was counted once. The rearrangement links TRBV3-1 (or the pseudogene TRBV3-2) to TRBJ2-7, with D tentatively TRBD2 (8 bases). CDR1 and CDR2 (germline): LGHDT, YNNKEL (reference sequence). Trimming removed 0 bases from V and 6 bases from J, with 18 bases in between. The length of the CDR3 is 16 residues. CDR3 DNA sequence: TGTGCCAGCAGCCAAGACAGGGGGACTAGTTTTGTCGAGCAGTACTTC. Amino acids: CASSQDRGTSFVEQYF.

The chain joins TRBV19 to TRBJ1-5; 7 positions agree with TRBD1. The length of the CDR3 is 15 residues. The ends lost 7 bases at V and 5 bases at J; junction bases unmatched: 11. The germline CDR1 and CDR2 sequences are LNHDA and SQIVND (reference sequence). The CDR3 region is CASTLGGRGDQPQHF. As DNA, the CDR3 is TGTGCCAGTACCCTAGGGGGCAGGGGGGATCAGCCCCAGCATTTT.

This clone was seen only once. This chain joins TRBV2 and TRBJ1-4, with TRBD1 matching over 9 bases. With V trimmed by 4 bases and J by 0 bases, 0 bases remained unmatched. The CDR3 is made up of 15 amino acids. Germline V lookup: CDR1 SNHLY, CDR2 FYNNEI. The CDR3 protein is CASSGTGATNEKLFF. As DNA, the CDR3 is TGTGCCAGCAGTGGGACAGGGGCAACTAATGAAAAACTGTTTTTT.

The V and J genes are TRBV20-1 and TRBJ2-1; a possible D gene is TRBD2 (6 bases). Germline V lookup: CDR1 DFQATT, CDR2 SNEGSKA (reference sequence). CDR3 length: 15 residues. V lost 3 bases, J lost 9 bases, and 21 bases lay in between. Here the CDR3 DNA reads TGCAGTGCTAGTCCGGACACACGGAGGGGAAGTGAGCAGTTCTTC. Translating it yields CSASPDTRRGSEQFF.

This chain uses TRBV6-5 with TRBJ2-1, with a tentative D call TRBD2 (5 bases). Trimming removed 5 bases at V and 3 bases at J, with 14 bases between. CDR1 and CDR2 from the germline V gene are MNHEY and SVGAGI. This CDR3 has 15 amino acids. The CDR3: CASSSTSGFYNEQFF. CDR3 bases: TGTGCCAGCAGTAGTACGTCGGGGTTCTACAATGAGCAGTTCTTC.

The V call is TRBV28, the J call TRBJ1-1; D is uncertain. Germline V lookup: CDR1 MDHEN, CDR2 SYDVKM. V lost 6 bases and J lost 10, with 12 bases in between. The CDR3 extends over 11 amino acids. CDR3 in DNA: TGTGCCAGCAGCCGGAGGGTGGGAGCTTTCTTT. This encodes CASSRRVGAFF.

The chain combines TRBV27 with TRBJ1-5; TRBD1 matches 8 bases. Losses at the gene ends were 3 bases for V and 0 bases for J; bases not matched to a gene: 1. Per germline, CDR1 MNHEY and CDR2 SMNVEV (reference sequence). The CDR3 is made up of 15 amino acids. The DNA for the CDR3 is TGTGCCAGCAGTTTGGACAGGGCTAGCAATCAGCCCCAGCATTTT. The encoded protein is CASSLDRASNQPQHF.

The DNA of the CDR3 is TGTGCCAGCAGCTTAGATAGGAGGGGGGGTGAGCAGTTCTTC. Protein: CASSLDRRGGEQFF. The gene calls are TRBV11-3 and TRBJ2-1; D might be TRBD2 (7 bases). This CDR3 has 14 residues. The V and J ends lost 0 bases and 9 bases respectively, with 12 bases between them. The germline gives CDR1 SGHNT, CDR2 YENEEA.

The rearrangement uses TRBV14 and TRBJ2-3, with D possibly matching TRBD2 (5 bases). The germline V and J ends were trimmed by 7 bases and 2 bases, with 16 bases remaining between them. This CDR3 region has 15 residues. Germline loops: CDR1 SGHDN, CDR2 FVKESK. CDR3 in amino acids: CASTPRLGATDTQYF. CDR3 bases: TGTGCCAGCACCCCGAGACTGGGAGCCACAGATACGCAGTATTTT.

The DNA for the CDR3 is TGTGCCAGTAGTGTCGTACACCGGGGGACTAGCGGGAGCGAGCAGTACTTC. Its translation is CASSVVHRGTSGSEQYF. V gene TRBV19 combines with J gene TRBJ2-7; TRBD2 matches 14 bases. The V gene's germline CDR1 is LNHDA and CDR2 SQIVND (reference sequence). The junction had 12 bases not matched to a gene; V was cut back by 5 bases and J by 6 bases. CDR3 length equals 17 residues.

The chain combines TRBV6-6 with TRBJ1-6, with TRBD1 identical over 8 bases. V lost 6 bases to trimming and J lost 12 bases; unmatched junction nucleotides: 4. CDR3 length equals 12 residues. The germline CDR1 and CDR2 sequences are MNHNY and SVGAGI (reference sequence). The CDR3 DNA follows: TGTGCCAGCAGGCTTGACAGGGGACCCCTCCACTTT. Translated: CASRLDRGPLHF.

The chain joins TRBV29-1 to TRBJ2-7; D gene ambiguous. This CDR3 has 12 residues. The germline V and J ends were trimmed by 6 bases and 3 bases, with 12 bases remaining between them. Germline loops: CDR1 SQVTM, CDR2 ANQGSEA. The CDR3 DNA follows: TGCAGCGTACATACAGAAGACTACGAGCAGTACTTC. Translating gives CSVHTEDYEQYF.

The CDR3 DNA sequence: TGTGCCAGCAGCTTGGCGCCGACAGAAGAAAAACTGTTTTTT. As protein: CASSLAPTEEKLFF. The V gene is TRBV5-5, the J gene TRBJ1-4, with a possible D match to TRBD1 (5 bases). The CDR3 is made up of 14 amino acids. Germline lookup yields CDR1 SGHKS and CDR2 YYEKEE (reference sequence). V lost 0 bases and J 8 bases, leaving 11 bases between the germline ends.

The chain links TRBV12-3 or TRBV12-4 to TRBJ2-5; D gene uncertain. The V end lost 6 bases, the J end lost 2 bases, and 4 bases lay between the germline ends. CDR3 length: 11 residues. The CDR3, as DNA: TGTGCCAGCAGCCAACAAGAGACCCAGTACTTC. Amino acid sequence: CASSQQETQYF.

V is TRBV5-4 and J is TRBJ2-3; weak D call: TRBD1 (6 bases). Germline values: CDR1 SGHNT, CDR2 YYREEE (reference sequence). Trimming pared 4 bases from V and 0 bases from J, leaving 15 bases between. This CDR3 has 16 amino acids. This chain's CDR3 is CASSPLGTLSTDTQYF. In nucleotides, the CDR3 is TGTGCCAGCAGCCCTCTCGGGACATTGAGCACAGATACGCAGTATTTT.

The chain has TRBV14 and TRBJ2-7; D possibly corresponds to TRBD2 (6 bases). Germline V gene sequence: CDR1 SGHDN, CDR2 FVKESK. The V end lost 1 base, the J end lost 5 bases, and 9 bases lay between the germline ends. CDR3 length: 13 amino acids. The CDR3 loop reads CASSQVPGDEQYF. DNA of the CDR3: TGTGCCAGCAGCCAAGTACCGGGGGACGAGCAGTACTTC.

The rearrangement uses TRBV2 and TRBJ1-3; D perhaps matches TRBD1 (5 bases). V lost 6 bases and J 1 base, leaving 10 bases between the germline ends. CDR3 length equals 14 residues. The germline CDR1 and CDR2 sequences are SNHLY and FYNNEI. CDR3 DNA sequence: TGTGCCAGCAGCCCACAGGTTTCTGGAAACACCATATATTTT. Translating it yields CASSPQVSGNTIYF.

The chain joins TRBV4-3 to TRBJ2-5, with 7 nucleotides matching TRBD1. CDR3 length equals 15 residues. V lost 0 bases, J lost 2 bases, and 3 bases stayed unmatched. Germline V gene data show CDR1 as LGHNA and CDR2 as YSLEER. The CDR3: CASSQDLGQQETQYF. For the CDR3, the DNA is TGCGCCAGCAGCCAAGATCTGGGACAGCAAGAGACCCAGTACTTC.

V gene TRBV7-2 combines with J gene TRBJ2-5, with D tentatively TRBD2 (6 bases). Germline CDR1 reads SGHTA; CDR2 reads FQGNSA. The CDR3 consists of 14 residues. V dropped 5 bases and J dropped 5 bases, with 15 bases sitting between them. This chain's CDR3 is CASSPRLVGETQYF. The DNA of the CDR3 is TGTGCCAGCAGCCCCCGACTAGTTGGCGAGACCCAGTACTTC.

CDR3 loop: CASSLEQNTGELFF. The CDR3 nucleotides are TGCGCCAGCAGCTTGGAACAGAACACCGGGGAGCTGTTTTTT. This chain connects TRBV5-1 to TRBJ2-2; D unclear. Trimming removed 0 bases from V and 1 base from J, with 4 bases in between. CDR1 SGHRS and CDR2 YFSETQ come from the germline V gene. This CDR3 spans 14 amino acids.

The rearrangement joins TRBV10-1 to TRBJ2-3; D not resolved. Trimming pared 3 bases from V and 4 bases from J, leaving 11 bases between. Germline V lookup: CDR1 WNHNN, CDR2 SYGVQD (reference sequence). This CDR3 spans 14 amino acids. CDR3 amino acids: CASSEHRTPDTQYF. DNA for the CDR3: TGCGCCAGCAGTGAACACCGAACCCCAGATACGCAGTATTTT.

The CDR3 sequence: CASSLVGGEGELFF. DNA of the CDR3: TGTGCCAGCAGTCTTGTGGGAGGTGAGGGGGAGCTGTTTTTT. This chain connects TRBV5-5 to TRBJ2-2, with a weak D call TRBD2 (6 bases). V gave up 5 bases and J gave up 8 bases, with 16 bases separating them. The CDR3 sequence is 14 residues long. Germline V lookup: CDR1 SGHKS, CDR2 YYEKEE (reference sequence).

The rearrangement uses TRBV3-1 (or the pseudogene TRBV3-2) and TRBJ1-6; no reliable D call. The CDR3 loop spans 14 amino acids. Trimming left V 2 bases short and J 17 bases short, with 19 bases between. CDR1 is LGHDT, CDR2 YNNKEL, per germline (reference sequence). CDR3 loop: CASSQNLGLRQFHF. The DNA for the CDR3 is TGTGCCAGCAGCCAAAATCTCGGCTTGAGGCAATTCCACTTT.

This clone appeared a single time. The chain joins TRBV11-2 to TRBJ2-1; 8 bases match TRBD2. The germline gives CDR1 SGHAT, CDR2 FQNNGV. Losses at the gene ends were 1 base for V and 6 bases for J; bases not matched to a gene: 8. The CDR3 runs to 16 residues. CDR3: CASSLGGGLASNEQFF. The CDR3 nucleotides read TGTGCCAGCAGCTTAGGGGGCGGACTAGCCAGCAATGAGCAGTTCTTC.

The chain is built from TRBV6-5 and TRBJ1-1; 7 nucleotides align to TRBD1. In germline, CDR1 is MNHEY, CDR2 SVGAGI. The CDR3 totals 12 residues. V dropped 8 bases and J dropped 10; count of bases not matched to a gene: 10. The CDR3: CASQSRQGTAFF. The CDR3 bases are TGTGCCAGCCAAAGCCGACAGGGAACAGCTTTCTTT.

The rearrangement links TRBV6-5 to TRBJ1-2; perhaps TRBD1 as D (5 bases). This CDR3 contains 11 residues. Germline CDR1 MNHEY, CDR2 SVGAGI. The ends were cut back, 6 bases at V and 4 bases at J, with 6 bases in the middle. CDR3 sequence: CASSQGYGYTF. CDR3 in DNA: TGTGCCAGCAGCCAGGGCTATGGCTACACCTTC.

The V gene is TRBV28, the J gene TRBJ1-1, with D possibly matching TRBD1 (6 bases). The CDR3 runs 14 residues. Per germline, CDR1 MDHEN and CDR2 SYDVKM. Trimming removed 5 bases at V and 4 bases at J, with 14 bases between. The CDR3 DNA is TGTGCCAGCAGTCTGGGGGGGCGCAGCACTGAAGCTTTCTTT. Translating gives CASSLGGRSTEAFF.

V usage is TRBV5-1 and J usage is TRBJ2-3; 8 bases match TRBD2. V trimming: 2 bases; J trimming: 1 base; junction bases outside the gene matches: 12. The CDR3 runs 18 residues. Germline lookup yields CDR1 SGHRS and CDR2 YFSETQ. CDR3 region: CASSFVQGRGARTDTQYF. CDR3 nucleotide sequence: TGCGCCAGCAGCTTTGTGCAAGGGCGGGGGGCCCGCACAGATACGCAGTATTTT.